This T cell receptor beta chain was identified in a study of early T cells in non-severe SARS-CoV-2 infection. Looking at the study overall: RNA in bulk from unsorted whole blood was sequenced, and chains were unpaired.

As part of library construction, unique molecular identifiers were attached to individual cDNA molecules. TCRdb fed the 5' RACE reads into MiXCR, producing one record per CDR3 protein. The profile shows over 50,000 distinct CDR3 sequences, 15% of them singletons. V was pared by 6 bases and J by 3 bases, with 6 bases between. This CDR3 is 11 amino acids long. Germline assignment: CDR1 MGHDK and CDR2 SYGVNS. This clonotype was detected only a few times. Here the sequenced sample was whole blood, taken at baseline. J is TRBJ2-7 and V is TRBV25-1; D is uncertain. The origin of this receptor is an adult who was a healthcare worker with PCR-confirmed SARS-CoV-2 infection or an uninfected control (not recorded which). The CDR3 sequence: CASSRFYEQYF. For the CDR3, the DNA is TGTGCCAGCAGCAGGTTCTACGAGCAGTACTTC.